This T cell receptor (beta chain) originates from a study of blood T cells in healthy people across ages. Sample-barcoded 5' priming and a J-beta primer mix drove a second PCR of about 6 to 12 cycles. Each of the cDNA molecules was tagged by a template-switch adaptor with 12 random nucleotides. From the 5' RACE reads, TCRdb called clonotypes with MiXCR, one entry per CDR3 protein. The sample lists some 800,000 distinct CDR3 sequences, about 42% occurring once. CDR1 is DFQATT and CDR2 is SNEGSKA in the germline V gene (reference sequence). The V end was cut by 3 bases, the J end by 4 bases, with 13 bases between. The CDR3 is 14 residues long.

The sequencing input was blood. V usage is TRBV20-1 and J usage is TRBJ2-1; a weak D match, TRBD2 (7 bases). This sequence was found in a man in his sixties in good health. CDR3 protein: CSARPRGAYNEQFF. For the CDR3, the DNA is TGCAGTGCTAGGCCCCGGGGGGCGTACAATGAGCAGTTCTTC.